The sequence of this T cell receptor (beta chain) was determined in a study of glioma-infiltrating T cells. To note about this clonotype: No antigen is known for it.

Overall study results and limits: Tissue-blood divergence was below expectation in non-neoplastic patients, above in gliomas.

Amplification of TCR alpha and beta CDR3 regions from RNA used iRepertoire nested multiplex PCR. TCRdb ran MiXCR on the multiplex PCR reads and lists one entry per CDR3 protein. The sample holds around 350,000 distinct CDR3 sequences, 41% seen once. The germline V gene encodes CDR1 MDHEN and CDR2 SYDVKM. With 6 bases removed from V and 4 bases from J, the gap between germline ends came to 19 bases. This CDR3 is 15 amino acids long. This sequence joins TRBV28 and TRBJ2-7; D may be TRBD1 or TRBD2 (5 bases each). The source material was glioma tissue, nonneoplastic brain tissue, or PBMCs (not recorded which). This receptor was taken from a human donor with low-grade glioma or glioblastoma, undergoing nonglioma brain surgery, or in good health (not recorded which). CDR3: CASSREPGPGYEQYF. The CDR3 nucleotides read TGTGCCAGCAGCAGAGAGCCGGGACCAGGATACGAGCAGTACTTC.